Below, 26 T cell receptor beta chains from the same sample are listed, as sequenced in a study of early T cells in non-severe SARS-CoV-2 infection. TCRdb re-called the 5' RACE reads with MiXCR, one entry per CDR3 protein. Among nearly 95,000 distinct CDR3 sequences listed, about 15% were seen once. The sample consisted of whole blood, taken at baseline. The receptor set was obtained from an adult who was a healthcare worker with PCR-confirmed SARS-CoV-2 infection or an uninfected control (not recorded which).

V is TRBV6-5 and J is TRBJ2-3; the D is unclear. The CDR3 contains 13 residues. Germline-derived CDR1 and CDR2 are MNHEY and SVGAGI. V lost 9 bases and J lost 1, with 11 bases in between. CDR3 DNA: TGTGCCAGTCTCGGGCCCGGCACAGATACGCAGTATTTT. Its protein is CASLGPGTDTQYF.

The chain is built from TRBV12-3 or TRBV12-4 and TRBJ2-1; 8 nucleotides align to TRBD2. Trimming cost V 6 bases and J 11 bases; bases outside gene matches: 6. This CDR3 spans 12 amino acids. The CDR3 is CASSSAGGKQFF. In nucleotides, the CDR3 is TGTGCCAGCAGCTCCGCGGGGGGCAAGCAGTTCTTC.

This clonotype was found a few times. This sequence joins TRBV9 and TRBJ2-7; no clear D gene. V was pared by 0 bases and J by 5 bases, with 9 bases between. CDR1 SGDLS and CDR2 YYNGEE come from the germline V gene. The CDR3 is 13 residues long. The CDR3 spells CASSVDLLHEQYF. The CDR3 bases are TGTGCCAGCAGCGTAGATCTCCTCCACGAGCAGTACTTC.

The chain joins TRBV7-2 to TRBJ2-4, with D unclear. V was shortened by 0 bases and J by 8 bases, with 11 bases between the two germline ends. Germline V CDR1 and CDR2: SGHTA, FQGNSA. CDR3 length: 14 amino acids. In DNA, the CDR3 is TGTGCCAGCAGCTTAGCCCTTTGGTGGGACATTCAGTACTTC. Its translation is CASSLALWWDIQYF.

At least ten counts were recorded for this clonotype. The rearrangement uses TRBV2 and TRBJ2-3; 10 nucleotides line up with TRBD2. Germline-derived CDR1 and CDR2 are SNHLY and FYNNEI. V trimming: 2 bases; J trimming: 5 bases; junction bases outside the gene matches: 4. There are 15 residues in the CDR3. The CDR3 nucleotides are TGTGCCAGCAGTGAACTAGCGGGAGTTGTAGATACGCAGTATTTT. Translation gives CASSELAGVVDTQYF.

CDR3 amino acids: CSASGGDNSPLHF. The DNA for the CDR3 is TGCAGTGCCTCCGGGGGGGATAATTCACCCCTCCACTTT. The chain joins TRBV20-1 to TRBJ1-6, with D maybe TRBD1 (5 bases). Trimming cost V 6 bases and J 5 bases, with 11 bases left between them. CDR3 length equals 13 residues. Germline CDR1 is DFQATT and CDR2 is SNEGSKA (reference sequence).

This clonotype was observed a handful of times. The chain uses TRBV5-1 and TRBJ1-3; no reliable D call. V lost 4 bases and J lost 0, with 11 bases in between. The CDR3 runs 15 residues. Looked up from germline, CDR1 is SGHRS and CDR2 is YFSETQ. The CDR3 nucleotides read TGCGCCAGCAGCGAGAGTTCCGGCTCTGGAAACACCATATATTTT. It specifies CASSESSGSGNTIYF. The entire variable domain, with the rest obtained from reference TRBV5-1 and TRBJ1-3, is as follows: KAGVTQTPRYLIKTRGQQVTLSCSPISGHRSVSWYQQTPGQGLQFLFEYFSETQRNKGNFPGRFSGRQFSNSRSEMNVSTLELGDSALYLCASSESSGSGNTIYFGEGSWLTVV.

This CDR3 reads CASSLSGIPYNEQFF. DNA for the CDR3: TGTGCCAGCAGTTTATCAGGTATCCCCTACAATGAGCAGTTCTTC. The rearrangement links TRBV27 to TRBJ2-1, with D uncertain. V lost 0 bases to trimming and J lost 2 bases, with 8 bases between them. This CDR3 is 15 amino acids long. CDR1 is MNHEY, CDR2 SMNVEV, per germline (reference sequence).

The rearrangement uses TRBV20-1 and TRBJ2-1; D ambiguous. The V and J ends lost 3 bases and 4 bases respectively, with 10 bases between them. Germline loops: CDR1 DFQATT, CDR2 SNEGSKA (reference sequence). This CDR3 is 13 amino acids long. The chain's CDR3 is CSASLEVYNEQFF. The CDR3 nucleotides read TGCAGTGCTAGTCTAGAGGTATACAATGAGCAGTTCTTC.

The chain carries TRBV12-3 or TRBV12-4 and TRBJ2-1; no clear D gene. V lost 5 bases and J 6 bases, leaving 11 bases between the germline ends. The CDR3 has 13 residues. CDR3 DNA: TGTGCCAGCAGTCCTCTGGGCTCCAATGAGCAGTTCTTC. Residues: CASSPLGSNEQFF.

This clonotype was seen at least ten times. The genes are TRBV29-1 and TRBJ2-5; D is possibly TRBD2 (6 bases). Germline V lookup: CDR1 SQVTM, CDR2 ANQGSEA. The CDR3 runs 12 residues. The V end was cut by 2 bases, the J end by 4 bases, with 8 bases between. The CDR3 DNA reads as TGCAGCGTTGAACAACTAGCAGAGACCCAGTACTTC. The encoded protein is CSVEQLAETQYF.

The chain is built from TRBV3-1 and TRBJ2-3; 9 bases align to TRBD2. The CDR3 covers 15 residues. J was trimmed by 0 bases and V by 7 bases; bases with no gene match: 5. Germline V gives CDR1 LGHDT, CDR2 YNNKEL (reference sequence). The CDR3 coding sequence is TGTGCCAGCACCTCGACTAGCGGAAGCACAGATACGCAGTATTTT. Amino acid sequence: CASTSTSGSTDTQYF.

The sample holds a few counts of this clonotype. The genes are TRBV5-1 and TRBJ1-3; D ambiguous. The CDR3 is 14 residues long. V dropped 4 bases and J dropped 0 bases, with 8 bases sitting between them. Germline-derived CDR1 and CDR2 are SGHRS and YFSETQ. Written as DNA, the CDR3 is TGCGCCAGCAGCCCGGTCTCCTCTGGAAACACCATATATTTT. The encoded protein is CASSPVSSGNTIYF.

The table lists this clonotype with many counts. The J gene is TRBJ2-7, the V gene TRBV28; D tentatively reads TRBD1 or TRBD2 (5 bases each). V was pared by 5 bases and J by 2 bases, with 13 bases between. This CDR3 is 14 amino acids long. In germline, CDR1 is MDHEN, CDR2 SYDVKM. CDR3 sequence reads: CASSKGRKTYEQYF. Written as DNA, the CDR3 is TGTGCCAGCAGTAAGGGACGGAAGACCTACGAGCAGTACTTC.

V gene TRBV11-2 combines with J gene TRBJ2-7; 8 bases map to TRBD2. Germline lookup yields CDR1 SGHAT and CDR2 FQNNGV. There are 13 residues in the CDR3. V was pared by 3 bases and J by 3 bases, with 1 base of the junction left unmatched. This chain's CDR3 is CASSFTSGYEQYF. For the CDR3, the DNA is TGTGCCAGCAGCTTTACTAGCGGCTACGAGCAGTACTTC.

This clonotype appeared a few times. V is TRBV11-2 and J is TRBJ1-4; D is undetermined. CDR3 length: 13 amino acids. Trimming left V 3 bases short and J 8 bases short, with 10 bases between. Germline lookup yields CDR1 SGHAT and CDR2 FQNNGV. The CDR3 sequence: CASSFWVGEKLFF. The CDR3 bases are TGTGCCAGCAGCTTCTGGGTGGGAGAAAAACTGTTTTTT.

This clonotype was seen a few times. The chain uses TRBV18 and TRBJ2-3, with 9 bases fitting TRBD1. CDR1 KGHSH and CDR2 LQKENI come from the germline V gene. V shed 3 bases and J 0 bases; nucleotides not matched to a gene: 10. The CDR3 length is 18 residues. CDR3 coding DNA: TGTGCCAGCTCACCTAACAGGACAGGGGATTATAGCACAGATACGCAGTATTTT. Protein: CASSPNRTGDYSTDTQYF.

The gene calls are TRBV20-1 and TRBJ2-3, with unresolved D. Germline V gene data show CDR1 as DFQATT and CDR2 as SNEGSKA (reference sequence). There are 11 residues in the CDR3. V was cut by 4 bases and J by 6 bases, with 8 bases left in between. CDR3 region: CSATRGDTQYF. The CDR3 DNA reads as TGCAGTGCTACGCGTGGGGATACGCAGTATTTT.

This clonotype has ten or more counts. The CDR3 bases are TGTGCCAGCAGCTATCGGACTAGCATCGGAGATACGCAGTATTTT. This encodes CASSYRTSIGDTQYF. The chain is built from TRBV5-6 and TRBJ2-3, with 8 bases identical to TRBD2. CDR3 length: 15 amino acids. J lost 5 bases, V lost 3 bases, and 8 bases had no gene match. Germline CDR1 SGHDT, CDR2 YYEEEE.

The chain has TRBV20-1 and TRBJ2-3; TRBD2 matches 7 bases. CDR1 is DFQATT, CDR2 SNEGSKA, per germline (reference sequence). The junction had 8 bases not matched to a gene; V was cut back by 0 bases and J by 5 bases. The CDR3 consists of 15 residues. The CDR3 nucleotides are TGCAGTGCTAGAGATTCGGGCGGGAGTCGAGATACGCAGTATTTT. The encoded protein is CSARDSGGSRDTQYF.

The V call is TRBV30, the J call TRBJ2-2; TRBD2 might be the D (5 bases). V was pared by 8 bases and J by 4 bases, with 11 bases between. The CDR3 has 12 residues. Germline-derived CDR1 and CDR2 are GTSNPN and SVGIG (reference sequence). The chain's CDR3 is CALPGSTGELFF. The CDR3 region has the DNA TGTGCCCTCCCGGGGAGCACCGGGGAGCTGTTTTTT.

To note about this clonotype: A single base separates this from a much larger clone, so it may be a read error. This sequence joins TRBV6-5 and TRBJ1-1; possibly TRBD1 for D (5 bases). V was cut by 6 bases and J by 3 bases, with 11 bases left in between. Per the germline V gene, CDR1 is MNHEY and CDR2 is SVGAGI. The CDR3 runs to 13 residues. CDR3 coding DNA: TGTGCCAGCAGCAAAACCAGGGACACTGAAGCTTTCTTT. This gives the protein CASSKTRDTEAFF.

The genes are TRBV29-1 and TRBJ2-3, with D perhaps matching TRBD1 (5 bases). The germline V gene encodes CDR1 SQVTM and CDR2 ANQGSEA. V lost 7 bases, J lost 6 bases, and 8 bases lay in between. The CDR3 sequence is 10 residues long. CDR3 nucleotide sequence: TGCAGCGGGGGCTCCGATACGCAGTATTTT. It is translated as CSGGSDTQYF.

In its sample, this clonotype was seen a few times. The chain employs TRBV20-1 and TRBJ2-4; a weak D match, TRBD2 (6 bases). This CDR3 region has 14 residues. Germline loops: CDR1 DFQATT, CDR2 SNEGSKA (reference sequence). V lost 1 base, J lost 8 bases, and 15 bases lay in between. The CDR3 DNA sequence: TGCAGTGCTAGAGCGTCCGGGAGTATCGACATTCAGTACTTC. Residues: CSARASGSIDIQYF.

V and J are TRBV2 and TRBJ1-2, with D possibly being TRBD1 (5 bases). The CDR3 length is 14 residues. CDR1 is SNHLY, CDR2 FYNNEI, per germline. V shed 7 bases and J shed 0 bases, with 12 bases lying between them. CDR3 protein: CASTGRGANYGYTF. CDR3 nucleotide sequence: TGTGCCAGCACTGGAAGGGGAGCTAACTATGGCTACACCTTC.

Many counts were recorded for this clonotype. The chain uses TRBV11-2 and TRBJ2-2; D uncertain. Trimming took 5 bases from V and 2 from J, leaving 12 bases between them. The germline V gene has CDR1 SGHAT and CDR2 FQNNGV. The CDR3 sequence is 15 residues long. The CDR3 DNA is TGTGCCAGCAGCCTTCAAACGTTTAACACCGGGGAGCTGTTTTTT. Translation: CASSLQTFNTGELFF.